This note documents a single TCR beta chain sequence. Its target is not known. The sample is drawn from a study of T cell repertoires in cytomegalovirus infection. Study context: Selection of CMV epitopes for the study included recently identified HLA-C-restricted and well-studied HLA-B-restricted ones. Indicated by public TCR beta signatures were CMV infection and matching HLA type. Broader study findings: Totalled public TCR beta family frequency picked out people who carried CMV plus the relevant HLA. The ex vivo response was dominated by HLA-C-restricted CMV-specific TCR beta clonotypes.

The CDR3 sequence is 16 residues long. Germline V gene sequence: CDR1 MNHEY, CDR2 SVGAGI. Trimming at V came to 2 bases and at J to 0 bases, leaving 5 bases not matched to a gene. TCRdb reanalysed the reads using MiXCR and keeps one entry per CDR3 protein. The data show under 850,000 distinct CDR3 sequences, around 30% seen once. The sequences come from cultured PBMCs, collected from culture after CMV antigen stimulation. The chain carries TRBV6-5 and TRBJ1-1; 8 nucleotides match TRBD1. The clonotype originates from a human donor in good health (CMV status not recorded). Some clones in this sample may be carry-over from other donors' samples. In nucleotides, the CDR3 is TGTGCCAGCAGTTACCACAGGGGGTACATGAACACTGAAGCTTTCTTT. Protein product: CASSYHRGYMNTEAFF.